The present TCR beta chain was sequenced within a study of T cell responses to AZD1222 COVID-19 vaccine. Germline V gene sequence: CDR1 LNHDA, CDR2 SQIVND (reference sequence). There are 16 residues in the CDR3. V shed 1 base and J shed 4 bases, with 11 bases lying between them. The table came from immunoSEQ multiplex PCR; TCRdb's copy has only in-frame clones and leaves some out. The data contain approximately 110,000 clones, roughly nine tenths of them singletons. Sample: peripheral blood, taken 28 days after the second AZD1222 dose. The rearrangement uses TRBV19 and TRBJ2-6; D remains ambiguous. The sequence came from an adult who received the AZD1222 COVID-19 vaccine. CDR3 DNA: TGTGCCAGTAGTATAGCCGCGGATTCCGGGGCCAACGTCCTGACTTTC. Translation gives CASSIAADSGANVLTF.